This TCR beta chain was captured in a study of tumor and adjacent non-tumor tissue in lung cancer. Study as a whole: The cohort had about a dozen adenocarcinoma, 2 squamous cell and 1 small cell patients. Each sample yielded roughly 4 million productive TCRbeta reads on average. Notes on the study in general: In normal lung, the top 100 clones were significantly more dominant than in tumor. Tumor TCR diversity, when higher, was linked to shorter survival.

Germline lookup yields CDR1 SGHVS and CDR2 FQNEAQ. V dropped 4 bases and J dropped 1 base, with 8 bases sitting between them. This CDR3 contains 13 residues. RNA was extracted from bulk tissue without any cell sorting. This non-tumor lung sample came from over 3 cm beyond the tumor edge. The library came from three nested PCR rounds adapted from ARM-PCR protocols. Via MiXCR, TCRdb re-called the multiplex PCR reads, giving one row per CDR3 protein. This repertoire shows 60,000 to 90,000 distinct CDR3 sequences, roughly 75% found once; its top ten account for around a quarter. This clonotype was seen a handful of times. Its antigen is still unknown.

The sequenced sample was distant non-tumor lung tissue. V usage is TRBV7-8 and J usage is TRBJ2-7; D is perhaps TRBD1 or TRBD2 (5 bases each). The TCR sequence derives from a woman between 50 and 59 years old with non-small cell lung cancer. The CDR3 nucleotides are TGTGCCAGCAGCTGGGGACCGTCCTACGAGCAGTACTTC. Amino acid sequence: CASSWGPSYEQYF.